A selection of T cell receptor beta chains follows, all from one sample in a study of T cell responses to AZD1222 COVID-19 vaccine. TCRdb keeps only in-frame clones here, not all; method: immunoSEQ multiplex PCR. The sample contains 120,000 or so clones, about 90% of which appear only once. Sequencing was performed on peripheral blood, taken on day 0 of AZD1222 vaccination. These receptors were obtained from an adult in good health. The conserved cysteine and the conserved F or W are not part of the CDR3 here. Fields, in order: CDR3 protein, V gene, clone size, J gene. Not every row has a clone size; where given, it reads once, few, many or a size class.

CDR3 protein: ASSIAGSSYEQY
V gene: TRBV19
clone size: -
J gene: TRBJ2-7

CDR3 protein: ASSYPNEKLF
V gene: TRBV6-1
clone size: -
J gene: TRBJ1-4

CDR3 protein: ASSFGLSYEQY
V gene: TRBV28
clone size: -
J gene: TRBJ2-7

CDR3 protein: ASSHLLGGGTEAF
V gene: TRBV3-1/TRBV3-2
clone size: once
J gene: TRBJ1-1

CDR3 protein: ASSQDWPGPYEQY
V gene: TRBV4-1
clone size: -
J gene: TRBJ2-7

CDR3 protein: ASSTGTSGRLNVEQF
V gene: TRBV7-6
clone size: -
J gene: TRBJ2-1

CDR3 protein: ASSPGDISYEKLF
V gene: TRBV5-1
clone size: -
J gene: TRBJ1-4

CDR3 protein: ASSLGREVVYT
V gene: TRBV7-8
clone size: -
J gene: TRBJ1-2

CDR3 protein: ASSSTFFSGANVLT
V gene: TRBV5-1
clone size: -
J gene: TRBJ2-6

CDR3 protein: ASSERATGELF
V gene: TRBV5-1
clone size: -
J gene: TRBJ2-2

CDR3 protein: ATSRTPGTGELF
V gene: TRBV15
clone size: -
J gene: TRBJ2-2

CDR3 protein: ASSLVGPDTQY
V gene: TRBV13
clone size: -
J gene: TRBJ2-3

CDR3 protein: AISEGDRGGEKLF
V gene: TRBV10-3
clone size: -
J gene: TRBJ1-4

CDR3 protein: ASRTYRAHTGELF
V gene: TRBV6-5
clone size: few
J gene: TRBJ2-2

CDR3 protein: ASSFGGGQNTGELF
V gene: TRBV28
clone size: -
J gene: TRBJ2-2

CDR3 protein: ASSPLGQGGYGYT
V gene: TRBV4-2
clone size: -
J gene: TRBJ1-2

CDR3 protein: ASSVATGTSGYT
V gene: TRBV9
clone size: -
J gene: TRBJ1-2

CDR3 protein: ASRNQETQY
V gene: TRBV6-5
clone size: -
J gene: TRBJ2-5

CDR3 protein: ASSYPGLYGYT
V gene: TRBV5-1
clone size: few
J gene: TRBJ1-2

CDR3 protein: ASQREVNTGELF
V gene: TRBV7-3
clone size: -
J gene: TRBJ2-2

CDR3 protein: ASSVGAGDGYGYT
V gene: TRBV9
clone size: -
J gene: TRBJ1-2

CDR3 protein: ASSRTSGIPMQY
V gene: TRBV7-8
clone size: -
J gene: TRBJ2-3

CDR3 protein: ASSSPGLAGYNEQF
V gene: TRBV28
clone size: -
J gene: TRBJ2-1

CDR3 protein: ASSPLTNYNQPQH
V gene: TRBV28
clone size: -
J gene: TRBJ1-5

CDR3 protein: ASAYRIWDGNPYGYT
V gene: TRBV5-1
clone size: -
J gene: TRBJ1-2

CDR3 protein: ASSSPNQPQH
V gene: TRBV6-5
clone size: -
J gene: TRBJ1-5

CDR3 protein: ASSQDPDSGSFEQF
V gene: TRBV4-2
clone size: -
J gene: TRBJ2-1

CDR3 protein: ASRSTGAREQY
V gene: TRBV25-1
clone size: once
J gene: TRBJ2-7

CDR3 protein: ASSLSEYGYT
V gene: TRBV5-5
clone size: -
J gene: TRBJ1-2

CDR3 protein: ASSSLGATNEKLF
V gene: TRBV19
clone size: -
J gene: TRBJ1-4

CDR3 protein: ASRQGTYGYT
V gene: TRBV5-5
clone size: -
J gene: TRBJ1-2

CDR3 protein: ASSLASTGGGITQY
V gene: TRBV7-6
clone size: -
J gene: TRBJ2-3

CDR3 protein: ASSYGYSNQPQH
V gene: TRBV18
clone size: -
J gene: TRBJ1-5

CDR3 protein: AIRGQVGPAF
V gene: TRBV10-3
clone size: -
J gene: TRBJ1-1

CDR3 protein: ASKPRAFWNEQF
V gene: TRBV28
clone size: once
J gene: TRBJ2-1

CDR3 protein: ASSIPNPTGGFSPLH
V gene: TRBV19
clone size: -
J gene: TRBJ1-6

CDR3 protein: AWSGGGSIYEQY
V gene: TRBV30
clone size: -
J gene: TRBJ2-7

CDR3 protein: ASSVRGRTYEQY
V gene: TRBV27
clone size: -
J gene: TRBJ2-7

CDR3 protein: ASKGQGNEKLF
V gene: TRBV28
clone size: once
J gene: TRBJ1-4

CDR3 protein: ATPDRASEAF
V gene: TRBV6-5
clone size: -
J gene: TRBJ1-1

CDR3 protein: ASSDSGIGSTDTQY
V gene: TRBV5-6
clone size: -
J gene: TRBJ2-3

CDR3 protein: ASSLHQGPTSYGYT
V gene: TRBV28
clone size: -
J gene: TRBJ1-2

CDR3 protein: ASSQDTGGAYGYT
V gene: TRBV3-1/TRBV3-2
clone size: -
J gene: TRBJ1-2

CDR3 protein: SVGGYNTEAF
V gene: TRBV29-1
clone size: -
J gene: TRBJ1-1

CDR3 protein: ASGGTRNQPQH
V gene: TRBV27
clone size: few
J gene: TRBJ1-5

CDR3 protein: ASSEFPEGYT
V gene: TRBV6-1
clone size: once
J gene: TRBJ1-2